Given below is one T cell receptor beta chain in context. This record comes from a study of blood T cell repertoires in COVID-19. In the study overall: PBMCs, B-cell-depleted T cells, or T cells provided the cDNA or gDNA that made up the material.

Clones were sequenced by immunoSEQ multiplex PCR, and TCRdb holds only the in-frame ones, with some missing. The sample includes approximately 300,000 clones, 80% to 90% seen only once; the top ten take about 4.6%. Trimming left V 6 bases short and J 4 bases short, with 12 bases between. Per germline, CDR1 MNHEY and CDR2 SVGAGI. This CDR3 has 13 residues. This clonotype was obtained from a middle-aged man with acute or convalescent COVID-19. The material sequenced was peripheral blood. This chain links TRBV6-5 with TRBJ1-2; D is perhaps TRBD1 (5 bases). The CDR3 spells CASSRSGAYGYTF. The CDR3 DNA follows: TGTGCCAGCAGCCGAAGCGGGGCCTATGGCTACACCTTC.